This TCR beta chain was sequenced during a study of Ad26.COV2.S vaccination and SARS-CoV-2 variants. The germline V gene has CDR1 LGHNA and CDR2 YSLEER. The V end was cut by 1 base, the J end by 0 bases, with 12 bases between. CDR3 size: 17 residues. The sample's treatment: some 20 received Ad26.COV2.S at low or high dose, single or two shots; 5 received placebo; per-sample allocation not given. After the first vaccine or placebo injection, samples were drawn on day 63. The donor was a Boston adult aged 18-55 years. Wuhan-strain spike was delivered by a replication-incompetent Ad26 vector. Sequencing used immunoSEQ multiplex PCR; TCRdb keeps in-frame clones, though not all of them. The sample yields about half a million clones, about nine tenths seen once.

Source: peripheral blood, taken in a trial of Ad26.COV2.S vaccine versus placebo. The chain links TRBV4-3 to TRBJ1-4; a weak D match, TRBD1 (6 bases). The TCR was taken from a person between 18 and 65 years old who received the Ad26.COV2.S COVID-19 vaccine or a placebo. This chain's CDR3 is CASSQVGRGTTNEKLFF. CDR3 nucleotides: TGCGCCAGCAGCCAAGTTGGAAGGGGGACAACTAATGAAAAACTGTTTTTT.